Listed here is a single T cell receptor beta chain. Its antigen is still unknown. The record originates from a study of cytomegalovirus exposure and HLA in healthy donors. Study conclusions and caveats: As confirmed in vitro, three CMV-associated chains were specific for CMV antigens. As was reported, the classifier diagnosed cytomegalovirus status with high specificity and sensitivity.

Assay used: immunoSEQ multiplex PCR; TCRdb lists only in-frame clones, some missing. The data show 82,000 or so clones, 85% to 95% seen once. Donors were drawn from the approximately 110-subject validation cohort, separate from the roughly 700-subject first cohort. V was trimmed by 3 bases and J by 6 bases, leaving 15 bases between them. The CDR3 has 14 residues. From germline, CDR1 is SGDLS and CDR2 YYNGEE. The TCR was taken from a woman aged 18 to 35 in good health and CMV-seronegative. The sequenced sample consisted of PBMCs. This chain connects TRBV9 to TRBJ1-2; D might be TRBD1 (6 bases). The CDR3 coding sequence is TGTGCCAGCAGCGCGGGAACAGGGTCCCATGGCTACACCTTC. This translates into CASSAGTGSHGYTF.